This TCR beta chain was identified in a study of blood T cell repertoires in COVID-19. The study recruited people aged roughly 18 to 89 years across approximately 23 US areas. Grouping used clinical history reported by participants in a survey and questionnaire. For recovered donors of Cohort 3, there were two negative PCRs, clearance, or symptom resolution. The CDR3 has 14 amino acids. The V gene's germline CDR1 is GTSNPN and CDR2 SVGIG (reference sequence). Between the trimmed V and J ends, which lost 2 bases and 6 bases, there was a span of 17 bases. In the study's own analysis: By means of reference gene primer amplification, nucleated cell counts were estimated. Sequenced by immunoSEQ multiplex PCR; TCRdb stores in-frame clones only, minus some. V and J calls plus clone size are reproduced from that table; the DNA served to infer D and trimming. This table has approximately 200,000 clones, 85% to 90% appearing once.

The chain links TRBV30 to TRBJ2-7; D unclear. The origin of this receptor is a man aged 25 to 40 who had recovered from COVID-19. The sequenced sample was PBMCs or T cells enriched from blood (not recorded which). DNA of the CDR3: TGTGCCTGGAGTCCGACCCTCGAGGTATTCGAGCAGTACTTC. Residues: CAWSPTLEVFEQYF. The full variable domain, completed using reference TRBV30 and TRBJ2-7, is SQTIHQWPATLVQPVGSPLSLECTVEGTSNPNLYWYRQAAGRGLQLLFYSVGIGQISSEVPQNLSASRPQDRQFILSSKKLLLSDSGFYLCAWSPTLEVFEQYFGPGTRLTVT.